This note documents a single T cell receptor beta chain sequence. What it binds is not known. Germline-derived CDR1 and CDR2 are SEHNR and FQNEAQ (reference sequence). The CDR3 contains 15 residues. The junction had 6 bases not matched to a gene; V was cut back by 6 bases and J by 1 base. The data stem from a study of cytomegalovirus exposure and HLA in healthy donors. This PCR relied on a set of 60 Vbeta primers and 13 Jbeta primers. The table came from immunoSEQ multiplex PCR; TCRdb's copy has only in-frame clones and leaves some out. The table shows about 150,000 clones, with 65% to 75% occurring only once. Findings of the study overall: For most TCR sequences rarity was the rule, although some public TCRs occurred in many donors. In a later analysis, TCR beta V- and J-gene trimming showed a link to a missense DCLRE1C variant.

This clonotype was obtained from a man between 18 and 35 years old in good health and CMV-seronegative. Sequencing was done on a sample of PBMCs. V usage is TRBV7-9 and J usage is TRBJ2-3; 8 bases agree with TRBD2. The CDR3 DNA reads TGTGCCAGCAGGAGCAGCGGGGGTCGCACAGATACGCAGTATTTT. Translating it yields CASRSSGGRTDTQYF.